This TCR beta chain was found in a study of T cell responses to AZD1222 COVID-19 vaccine. Study conclusions and caveats: In a largely white British group with more females than males, clonal diversity was possibly underestimated. With two AZD1222 doses given, Spike-specific TCR breadth and depth both rose.

Clones were read by immunoSEQ multiplex PCR, and TCRdb kept only the in-frame ones, dropping some. The data hold around 150,000 clones, with 92% observed a single time. As to this clone: Its antigen is unidentified.

This sequence was found in an adult who received the AZD1222 COVID-19 vaccine. The source material was peripheral blood, sampled 28 days after the second AZD1222 dose.

CDR3 amino acids: CASSDRYGYTF. DNA for the CDR3: TGTGCCAGCAGTGACCGCTATGGCTACACCTTC. The chain couples TRBV12-3 or TRBV12-4 to TRBJ1-2, with D unresolved. V gave up 5 bases and J gave up 4 bases, with 5 bases separating them. The CDR3 runs to 11 residues.